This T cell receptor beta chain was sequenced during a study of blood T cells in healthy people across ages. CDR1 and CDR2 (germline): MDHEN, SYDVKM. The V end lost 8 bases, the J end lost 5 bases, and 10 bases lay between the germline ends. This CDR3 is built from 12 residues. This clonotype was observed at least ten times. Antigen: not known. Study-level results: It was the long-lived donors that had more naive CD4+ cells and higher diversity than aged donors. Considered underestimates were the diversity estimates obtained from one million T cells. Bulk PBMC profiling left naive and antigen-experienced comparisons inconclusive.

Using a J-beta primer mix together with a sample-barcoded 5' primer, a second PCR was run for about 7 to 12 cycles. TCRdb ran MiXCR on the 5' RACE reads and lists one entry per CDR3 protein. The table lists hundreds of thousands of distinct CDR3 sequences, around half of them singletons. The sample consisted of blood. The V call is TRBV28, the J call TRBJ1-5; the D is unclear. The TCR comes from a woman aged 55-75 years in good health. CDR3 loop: CASVAVDQPQHF. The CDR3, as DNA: TGTGCCAGCGTCGCAGTAGATCAGCCCCAGCATTTT. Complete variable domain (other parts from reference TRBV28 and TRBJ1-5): DVKVTQSSRYLVKRTGEKVFLECVQDMDHENMFWYRQDPGLGLRLIYFSYDVKMKEKGDIPEGYSVSREKKERFSLILESASTNQTSMYLCASVAVDQPQHFGDGTRLSIL.